The next 20 T cell receptor beta chains were all read from a single sample in a study of cytomegalovirus exposure and HLA in healthy donors. 13 Jbeta primers and 60 Vbeta primers were used for the PCR. This table comes from immunoSEQ multiplex PCR, and its TCRdb copy is limited to in-frame clones, with some not included. The specimen's table records some 41,000 clones. What was sequenced was PBMCs. The receptor source for this set is a male donor in good health and CMV-seronegative.

The V call is TRBV10-3, the J call TRBJ2-2; 9 bases match TRBD1. There are 16 residues in the CDR3. V shed 6 bases and J 4 bases; nucleotides not matched to a gene: 9. Germline-derived CDR1 and CDR2 are ENHRY and SYGVKD. Written as DNA, the CDR3 is TGTGCCATCAGCCGGACAGGGGCTGCGGGCACCGGGGAGCTGTTTTTT. This codes for CAISRTGAAGTGELFF.

This chain connects TRBV7-6 to TRBJ2-7; 8 bases match TRBD1. The CDR3 has 14 residues. Looked up from germline, CDR1 is SGHVS and CDR2 is FNYEAQ. Germline trimming cut 5 bases from V and 2 bases from J; bases unmatched to any gene: 5. CDR3 loop: CASSARDRPYEQYF. The CDR3 nucleotides are TGTGCCAGCAGCGCCCGGGACAGGCCCTACGAGCAGTACTTC.

The V call is TRBV27, the J call TRBJ1-1; 10 bases map to TRBD1. Per germline, CDR1 MNHEY and CDR2 SMNVEV (reference sequence). J was trimmed by 5 bases and V by 5 bases; bases with no gene match: 8. The CDR3 loop spans 15 amino acids. The CDR3 is CASSPWTGGGTEAFF. The CDR3 coding sequence is TGTGCCAGCAGTCCCTGGACAGGGGGTGGAACTGAAGCTTTCTTT.

V is TRBV19 and J is TRBJ2-2, with D unresolved. The germline V gene has CDR1 LNHDA and CDR2 SQIVND (reference sequence). V lost 0 bases and J lost 3, with 5 bases in between. The CDR3 is 14 amino acids. For the CDR3, the DNA is TGTGCCAGTAGTATAGAAGAGTACACCGGGGAGCTGTTTTTT. As protein: CASSIEEYTGELFF.

This rearrangement joins TRBV5-4 to TRBJ2-3, with TRBD2 as a possible D gene (6 bases). The V gene's germline CDR1 is SGHNT and CDR2 YYREEE (reference sequence). Trimming took 5 bases from V and 6 from J, leaving 19 bases between them. CDR3 length equals 15 residues. DNA for the CDR3: TGTGCCAGCAGTACGGACTATCCAGGTGGGGATACGCAGTATTTT. This gives the protein CASSTDYPGGDTQYF.

The rearrangement joins TRBV10-3 to TRBJ1-2; D is unresolved. Germline CDR1 ENHRY, CDR2 SYGVKD. This CDR3 has 13 residues. V shed 10 bases and J shed 1 base, with 13 bases lying between them. The CDR3 sequence is CASHSKLNYGYTF. The CDR3 DNA follows: TGTGCCAGCCACAGCAAACTTAACTATGGCTACACCTTC.

V and J are TRBV11-2 and TRBJ1-3; the D gene is possibly TRBD1 (5 bases). The CDR3 is made up of 15 amino acids. V was shortened by 3 bases and J by 0 bases, with 9 bases between the two germline ends. Germline CDR1 and CDR2: SGHAT and FQNNGV. CDR3 loop: CASSFGGDSGNTIYF. The CDR3 DNA is TGTGCCAGCAGCTTCGGGGGGGACTCTGGAAACACCATATATTTT.

This chain connects TRBV28 to TRBJ1-6; D might be TRBD1 (6 bases). Germline CDR1 is MDHEN and CDR2 is SYDVKM. V was clipped by 6 bases and J by 10 bases, with 16 bases between them. The CDR3 extends over 14 amino acids. The DNA for the CDR3 is TGTGCCAGCAGGTACGGGGGGGGACACTCACCCCTCCACTTT. This encodes CASRYGGGHSPLHF.

V and J are TRBV7-9 and TRBJ2-7; 11 positions match TRBD1. Trimming removed 4 bases from V and 2 bases from J; junction bases left unmatched: 4. This CDR3 is built from 15 residues. Germline CDR1 SEHNR, CDR2 FQNEAQ (reference sequence). The CDR3 reads CASSSGDRGAYEQYF. The CDR3 DNA is TGTGCCAGCAGCTCCGGGGACAGGGGGGCCTACGAGCAGTACTTC.

This chain links TRBV7-2 with TRBJ2-7; 11 nucleotides line up with TRBD2. The germline V gene encodes CDR1 SGHTA and CDR2 FQGNSA. The J segment lost 0 bases and the V segment lost 5 bases, leaving 9 bases of the junction unmatched. The CDR3 loop spans 17 amino acids. CDR3 sequence: CASSLRIAGGTSYEQYF. CDR3 coding DNA: TGTGCCAGCAGCCTCCGGATAGCGGGGGGGACCTCCTACGAGCAGTACTTC.

The genes are TRBV6-5 and TRBJ2-5; 7 bases are shared with TRBD2. Germline V gene lookup returns CDR1 MNHEY and CDR2 SVGAGI. J was trimmed by 4 bases and V by 0 bases; bases with no gene match: 8. CDR3 length equals 16 residues. The CDR3 protein is CASSYSGTKVLETQYF. The CDR3 coding sequence is TGTGCCAGCAGTTACTCGGGGACTAAGGTTTTAGAGACCCAGTACTTC.

Concerning this clone: This sample also contains other DNA sequences that code for the same CDR3. The chain employs TRBV14 and TRBJ2-2; TRBD1 agrees at 7 bases. There are 13 residues in the CDR3. Per germline, CDR1 SGHDN and CDR2 FVKESK. V lost 6 bases, J lost 5 bases, and 3 bases stayed unmatched. The CDR3 here is CASSPRGTGELFF. DNA for the CDR3: TGTGCCAGCAGTCCCAGGGGGACCGGGGAGCTGTTTTTT.

The chain couples TRBV15 to TRBJ2-7; maybe TRBD1 (6 bases). Looked up from germline, CDR1 is LNHNV and CDR2 is YYDKDF (reference sequence). The CDR3 runs to 12 residues. Trimming left V 8 bases short and J 6 bases short, with 14 bases between. The CDR3 DNA follows: TGTGCCACCTCACCTGGGGGCGCCGAGCAGTACTTC. The encoded protein is CATSPGGAEQYF.

This chain links TRBV2 with TRBJ2-5, with 11 bases lining up with TRBD1. CDR3 length: 14 amino acids. CDR1 is SNHLY and CDR2 is FYNNEI in the germline V gene. Trimming took 5 bases from V and 4 from J; bases not matched to a gene: 3. The CDR3 reads CASSPGQGGETQYF. The DNA for the CDR3 is TGTGCCAGCAGTCCGGGACAGGGGGGAGAGACCCAGTACTTC.

J is TRBJ2-7 and V is TRBV7-9, with 7 positions matching TRBD1. CDR1 and CDR2 from the germline V gene are SEHNR and FQNEAQ (reference sequence). J gave up 2 bases and V 5 bases, and 6 bases lay outside the gene matches. The length of the CDR3 is 14 residues. CDR3 amino acids: CASSLRGSAYEQYF. CDR3 bases: TGTGCCAGCAGCCTCAGGGGGTCAGCCTACGAGCAGTACTTC. The full variable domain, with the rest looked up from reference TRBV7-9 and TRBJ2-7, is DTGVSQNPRHKITKRGQNVTFRCDPISEHNRLYWYRQTLGQGPEFLTYFQNEAQLEKSRLLSDRFSAERPKGSFSTLEIQRTEQGDSAMYLCASSLRGSAYEQYFGPGTRLTVT.

This chain links TRBV9 with TRBJ1-2; the D gene is possibly TRBD1 (5 bases). V gave up 3 bases and J gave up 4 bases, with 16 bases separating them. Germline CDR1 and CDR2: SGDLS and YYNGEE. The CDR3 is 15 amino acids. The CDR3 protein is CASSAGTSEGYGYTF. The CDR3 nucleotides are TGTGCCAGCAGCGCAGGGACTTCGGAGGGCTATGGCTACACCTTC.

The V and J genes are TRBV11-2 and TRBJ2-1; no definite D call. The CDR3 runs 10 residues. Germline V gene lookup returns CDR1 SGHAT and CDR2 FQNNGV. V shed 8 bases and J shed 4 bases, with 3 bases lying between them. CDR3 loop: CASPYNEQFF. CDR3 coding DNA: TGTGCCAGCCCTTACAATGAGCAGTTCTTC.

V is TRBV6-6 and J is TRBJ2-4; 16 nucleotides align to TRBD2. Germline V CDR1 and CDR2: MNHNY, SVGAGI (reference sequence). The CDR3 runs to 16 residues. Unmatched junction bases numbered 12, after V lost 7 bases and J lost 12 bases. Here the CDR3 reads CASTDGTSGGVGRQYF. Written as DNA, the CDR3 is TGTGCCAGCACCGACGGGACTAGCGGGGGGGTGGGTCGTCAGTACTTC.

The chain is built from TRBV9 and TRBJ1-1; TRBD1 might be the D (6 bases). This CDR3 region has 14 residues. Between the trimmed V and J ends, which lost 2 bases and 4 bases, there was a span of 12 bases. CDR1 is SGDLS and CDR2 is YYNGEE in the germline V gene. The CDR3 DNA sequence: TGTGCCAGCAGCGTGGGACACAGTAGCACTGAAGCTTTCTTT. Protein product: CASSVGHSSTEAFF.

This chain uses TRBV5-1 with TRBJ2-6; D possibly corresponds to TRBD2 (6 bases). CDR3 length equals 12 residues. The ends were cut back, 4 bases at V and 10 bases at J, with 9 bases in the middle. CDR1 is SGHRS, CDR2 YFSETQ, per germline. The CDR3 DNA is TGCGCCAGCAGCCGGGACTCTAACGTCCTGACTTTC. It translates to CASSRDSNVLTF. The full variable domain, completed using reference TRBV5-1 and TRBJ2-6, is KAGVTQTPRYLIKTRGQQVTLSCSPISGHRSVSWYQQTPGQGLQFLFEYFSETQRNKGNFPGRFSGRQFSNSRSEMNVSTLELGDSALYLCASSRDSNVLTFGAGSRLTVL.